The 8 T cell receptor beta chains below come from one sample, sequenced in a study of cytomegalovirus exposure and HLA in healthy donors. PCR was performed using 60 Vbeta and 13 Jbeta primers. Using immunoSEQ multiplex PCR, the repertoire was profiled, and TCRdb retains in-frame clones only, with some absent. The table has 95,000 to 150,000 clones, 15% to 20% seen once. Sequenced input: PBMCs. The source of these receptors is a female donor in good health and CMV-seropositive.

This clone showed up just a few times. V gene TRBV2 combines with J gene TRBJ1-1; D might be TRBD1 (5 bases). Germline V gene sequence: CDR1 SNHLY, CDR2 FYNNEI. This CDR3 region has 13 residues. Between the trimmed V and J ends, which lost 8 bases and 1 base, there was a span of 11 bases. CDR3 residues: CASPDRQNTEAFF. CDR3 nucleotide sequence: TGTGCCAGCCCCGACAGACAGAACACTGAAGCTTTCTTT.

This clone was seen more than once but under ten times. The chain employs TRBV19 and TRBJ1-5; 8 bases agree with TRBD1. Germline trimming cut 3 bases from V and 7 bases from J; bases unmatched to any gene: 8. Per the germline V gene, CDR1 is LNHDA and CDR2 is SQIVND (reference sequence). The CDR3 loop spans 15 amino acids. The CDR3 DNA reads as TGTGCCAGTAGTATTATCAGGGGGCCGGGGCAGCCCCAGCATTTT. Translation: CASSIIRGPGQPQHF.

This clone was observed a handful of times. V and J are TRBV14 and TRBJ2-7; 9 bases map to TRBD2. The trim removed 1 base at V and 1 base at J, leaving 8 bases unmatched. This CDR3 spans 17 amino acids. The germline V gene encodes CDR1 SGHDN and CDR2 FVKESK. The CDR3: CASSQVAGGTKSYEQYF. Written as DNA, the CDR3 is TGTGCCAGCAGCCAAGTTGCGGGGGGGACCAAATCCTACGAGCAGTACTTC.

This clone was recorded a few times. The chain employs TRBV6-5 and TRBJ2-7; 9 bases are a match to TRBD1. Germline lookup yields CDR1 MNHEY and CDR2 SVGAGI. V dropped 9 bases and J dropped 2; count of bases not matched to a gene: 8. The length of the CDR3 is 14 residues. CDR3 sequence: CASKPGTGTYEQYF. The DNA for the CDR3 is TGTGCCAGTAAACCGGGGACAGGGACCTACGAGCAGTACTTC.

The chain employs TRBV7-9 and TRBJ2-7; TRBD2 is a possible D gene (7 bases). There are 15 residues in the CDR3. Deletions cut 4 bases from V and 2 bases from J, with 15 bases between. Germline CDR1 reads SEHNR; CDR2 reads FQNEAQ (reference sequence). DNA of the CDR3: TGTGCCAGCAGCTCAAGGGGGGGGAATCCCTACGAGCAGTACTTC. It yields the protein CASSSRGGNPYEQYF.

V and J are TRBV19 and TRBJ1-1; 11 nucleotides match TRBD1. Germline CDR1 LNHDA, CDR2 SQIVND (reference sequence). The CDR3 extends over 15 amino acids. V trimming: 3 bases; J trimming: 4 bases; junction bases outside the gene matches: 4. CDR3 residues: CASSISGTGGTEAFF. The CDR3, as DNA: TGTGCCAGTAGTATTTCAGGGACAGGGGGCACTGAAGCTTTCTTT.

V and J are TRBV27 and TRBJ2-7; 11 bases are a match to TRBD2. The CDR3 runs 15 residues. Germline-derived CDR1 and CDR2 are MNHEY and SMNVEV (reference sequence). Losses at the gene ends were 5 bases for V and 9 bases for J; bases not matched to a gene: 12. CDR3 residues: CASSPAGTSGFGQYF. The CDR3 nucleotides are TGTGCCAGCAGTCCAGCCGGGACTAGCGGTTTCGGGCAGTACTTC.

The genes are TRBV5-4 and TRBJ1-5; the D is unclear. This CDR3 is built from 15 residues. Germline CDR1 SGHNT, CDR2 YYREEE (reference sequence). V was trimmed by 0 bases and J by 0 bases, leaving 7 bases between them. The CDR3 region is CASSLAGDSNQPQHF. In DNA, the CDR3 is TGTGCCAGCAGCTTGGCCGGGGATAGCAATCAGCCCCAGCATTTT.